This TCR beta chain was captured by sequencing in a study of cytomegalovirus exposure and HLA in healthy donors (dated by TCRdb to 2017 to 2019). Describing the broader study: An earlier analysis of 587 of the donors reported more than 250 Gb of sequence data and 117 million unique TCR beta sequences from 190 million or so T cells. Roughly 300 gigabases of sequencing data and approximately 92 million unique TCR sequences made up an early release that covered approximately 620 HLA-typed donors. The genetic ancestry cluster associated with self-reported Caucasian donors included about four fifths of the 398 genotyped donors. The study was designed to test whether signatures of past pathogen exposure could be identified by cataloging public T cell receptors. Using immunosequencing, the study profiled T cell repertoires from approximately 700 subjects and related those repertoires to cytomegalovirus serostatus. In addition to the first cohort of 666 subjects, a separate validation cohort of approximately 130 different subjects was used. To predict cytomegalovirus infection status, the study combined high-throughput TCR immunosequencing, statistical association of individual TCRs with disease status, and machine learning. To study patterns of TCR occurrence, a later analysis re-analyzed previously published TCR beta repertoires from around 670 donors and added high-resolution HLA genotyping. In the later analysis, no new phenotypic data were used to find candidate immune exposures; instead, reliance was placed on TCR beta sequences and their occurrence across donors. To decide whether each TCR beta V gene segment behaved as functional or pseudogenic, an earlier analysis of over 500 of the donors relied on high-throughput TCR beta sequencing. Donor age, sex, ethnicity and CMV serostatus were compiled alongside the repertoire data. Genome-wide SNP genotypes for about three fifths of the roughly 670 donors were used in a later genetic analysis, which treated that subset as a discovery cohort. All discovery cohort repertoires had been generated using a single sequencing platform. Class I and class II HLA loci were covered by the typing at four-digit resolution. Typing coverage differed by locus: A, B, C, DRB1 and DQB1 were typed in roughly 620-630 donors, DQA1 in about 500, DPA1 in 606, and DPB1 in approximately 450. Roughly 5 DR-DQ haplotypes were handled as single units for association and clustering because linkage in the cohort was strong. Across about 370 genotyped donors of the cohort, an average of approximately 240,000 unique TCR beta nucleotide sequences per donor were sequenced, and roughly 20% of those sequences were non-productive.

CDR1 and CDR2 are drawn from the germline V gene (reference sequence): MNHNY, SVGAGI. Trimming at the junction amounts to 0 bases on V and 4 bases on J, and the germline ends lie 11 bases apart. The CDR3, from cysteine to phenylalanine, totals 15 residues. The DNA shown is the 45-base CDR3, in frame from base 1. Summary of the overall study and its limitations: This cohort had only TCR beta chains sequenced, and the lack of alpha or paired-chain data limited which features could be detected. Most CMV-associated TCR beta chains appeared to be HLA-restricted in a later analysis, and the HLA associations seemed to be driven largely by CMV exposure. In an earlier analysis of some 640 of the donors, most TCR beta V segments were observed in productive rearrangements about 87% or about 30% of the time, broadly matching IMGT annotations. A cluster of highly shared sequence variants was judged likely to be a technical artifact of the sequencing pipeline. The 87-base-pair reads could not distinguish some IMGT-functional V segments, including TRBV6-2 and TRBV6-3, so those segments were excluded. Assigning TCR associations to individual alleles was difficult when HLA alleles, especially DR and DQ, strongly co-occurred. Specific HLA alleles were associated with some 15,000 TCR beta sequences at a false discovery rate of 0.05 in a later analysis. V-gene and J-gene trimming of TCR beta chains was associated with a missense DCLRE1C variant in a later genetic analysis, and the association was replicated in an independent cohort. HLA typing was unavailable for some donors at each locus, so association tests used only the typed subset. A further reported finding was that TCR beta sequences accurately predicted the HLA-A and HLA-B alleles for most subjects in the first cohort. In a later analysis, several top co-occurrence clusters were reported to appear linked to parvovirus B19, influenza, CMV and Epstein-Barr virus. Sequencing depth was assumed to be roughly uniform across donors in the presence/absence analyses, though that assumption may not hold. The classifier was reported to diagnose cytomegalovirus status with high specificity and sensitivity in both the original and validation cohorts. While some public TCRs were present in many individuals, most TCR sequences turned up only very rarely across donors. Compared with equally common non-associated chains, HLA-associated TCR beta chains in a later analysis were more clonally expanded and had lower generation probabilities. Because counts were too low, roughly 17 rarely observed V segments, including chromosome 9 orphons, were left out of the earlier analysis of roughly 600 of the donors. Immune exposure information for the cohort was limited to CMV serostatus. In a later analysis, the rate of TCR association differed among HLA loci, with DRB1 alleles having the most associated TCRs and HLA-C alleles having the fewest. Correlated functional status among segregating V segments might be attributable to linkage disequilibrium, but an unknown experimental factor could not be ruled out. In the study, about 150 TCR beta chains were listed as associated with cytomegalovirus. According to the authors, the approach could potentially be generalized to other disease states and immunological phenotypes. In a later genetic analysis, fewer N-insertions in productive TCRs were reported among donors in an Asian-associated ancestry cluster than the approximately 670-donor mean. A few of the identified cytomegalovirus-associated TCR beta chains were confirmed in vitro to be specific for cytomegalovirus antigens.

The cohort consisted of approximately 690 healthy bone marrow donors. At the time of sampling, all cohort members were nominally healthy, though unrecorded immune exposures were likely present. CMV serostatus was recorded as positive for just under 300 and negative for about half of the roughly 700 cohort members, whereas no CMV serostatus was recorded for the donor in question. A peripheral blood sample was collected from each donor, and TCR beta sequencing was performed on peripheral blood mononuclear cells. The Qiagen DNeasy Blood Extraction Kit was used to extract genomic DNA from the blood cell samples. Receptor amplification or capture employed the immunoSEQ multiplex PCR assay. A mixture of 60 forward primers for TCR Vbeta segments and 13 reverse primers for TCR Jbeta segments was used in the multiplex PCR. The CDR3 region of rearranged TCR beta genes was amplified from genomic DNA with a multiplex PCR assay. Amplified TCR beta libraries were sequenced as 87-base-pair reads on the Illumina HiSeq System. The authors' pipeline ran thus. A later analysis counted tens of millions of unique TCR beta chains across the approximately 700 repertoires, and approximately 11 million of these chains were shared by at least two donors. Raw reads were error-corrected and collapsed into unique sequences by a nearest-neighbor algorithm in which closely related sequences were merged to remove PCR and sequencing errors. V, D and J gene segments were assigned by aligning CDR3 sequences to IMGT reference sequences. For a sequence to be retained, a match of at least six nucleotides was required to both a V gene segment and a J gene segment. A rearrangement was called productive if the CDR3 had no stop codons and remained in frame with V and J, and every other rearrangement was called non-productive. Following IMGT convention, CDR3 was defined as the stretch from the second conserved V-encoded cysteine to the conserved J-encoded phenylalanine. Sequences without an unambiguous match to a single V gene segment were excluded from the earlier analysis of several hundred of the donors. An earlier analysis of 587 of the donors called V segments functional above 56.7% productive rearrangements and segregating when the between-donor standard deviation exceeded 5%. A statistical classification framework was developed to diagnose cytomegalovirus status using the catalog of TCR beta chain sequences. A later analysis assigned V and J genes by comparing TCR nucleotide sequences with IMGT/GENE-DB human TR gene sequences. Using the TCRdist pipeline, a later analysis assigned CDR3 sequences along with most-parsimonious VDJ recombination scenarios. In a later analysis, each TCR beta chain was defined by its CDR3 amino acid sequence together with its V-gene family, and reads lacking a unique V-gene family were excluded. A later analysis removed several hundred highly shared, low-generation-probability nucleotide sequences to deal with suspected cross-contamination and a sequencing artifact. In a later analysis, a clonal expansion index for each public chain was calculated from normalized within-repertoire ranks of inferred template counts. Generation probabilities in a later analysis came from a VDJ recombination model fitted to out-of-frame rearrangements, and those results were checked against IGoR. In a later analysis, TCR-TCR, TCR-HLA and TCR-CMV co-occurrence was scored with hypergeometric tests, and a repertoire-size bias correction was applied to TCR pairs. A later analysis estimated false discovery rates by permuting HLA or CMV assignments 20 times. In a later analysis, co-occurring TCRs were grouped with DBSCAN, and TCRdist sequence similarity was added when clustering was performed within HLA-allele-positive subsets. Co-occurrence clustering excluded repertoires with fewer than 30,000 or more than 120,000 public chains, plus five with anomalous nucleotide sharing. As stored in TCRdb, this immuneACCESS dataset retains in-frame rearrangements with V and J assigned. A fraction of the clones does not appear; measured against another copy, unresolved V genes explain less than half of the discrepancy, and the remainder lacks a known reason. V and J calls and clone size follow that table, whereas D and trimming were derived from the DNA. This sample has fewer than 250,000 clones in its table, and approximately 87% of those were observed once. Around 1.2% of the sample belongs to the ten largest clones.

Turning to this clone: The antigen this receptor binds is unknown. The record has no base qualities; no much larger clone is one base away.

Recombination joined TRBV6-6 with TRBJ2-3, with a weak D call of TRBD1 (5 bases match). The sequencing input was PBMCs. The receptor comes from a human donor in good health. The CDR3 in this case is CASSYSGAWSDTQYF. DNA sequence: TGTGCCAGCAGTTACTCAGGGGCTTGGTCAGATACGCAGTATTTT.